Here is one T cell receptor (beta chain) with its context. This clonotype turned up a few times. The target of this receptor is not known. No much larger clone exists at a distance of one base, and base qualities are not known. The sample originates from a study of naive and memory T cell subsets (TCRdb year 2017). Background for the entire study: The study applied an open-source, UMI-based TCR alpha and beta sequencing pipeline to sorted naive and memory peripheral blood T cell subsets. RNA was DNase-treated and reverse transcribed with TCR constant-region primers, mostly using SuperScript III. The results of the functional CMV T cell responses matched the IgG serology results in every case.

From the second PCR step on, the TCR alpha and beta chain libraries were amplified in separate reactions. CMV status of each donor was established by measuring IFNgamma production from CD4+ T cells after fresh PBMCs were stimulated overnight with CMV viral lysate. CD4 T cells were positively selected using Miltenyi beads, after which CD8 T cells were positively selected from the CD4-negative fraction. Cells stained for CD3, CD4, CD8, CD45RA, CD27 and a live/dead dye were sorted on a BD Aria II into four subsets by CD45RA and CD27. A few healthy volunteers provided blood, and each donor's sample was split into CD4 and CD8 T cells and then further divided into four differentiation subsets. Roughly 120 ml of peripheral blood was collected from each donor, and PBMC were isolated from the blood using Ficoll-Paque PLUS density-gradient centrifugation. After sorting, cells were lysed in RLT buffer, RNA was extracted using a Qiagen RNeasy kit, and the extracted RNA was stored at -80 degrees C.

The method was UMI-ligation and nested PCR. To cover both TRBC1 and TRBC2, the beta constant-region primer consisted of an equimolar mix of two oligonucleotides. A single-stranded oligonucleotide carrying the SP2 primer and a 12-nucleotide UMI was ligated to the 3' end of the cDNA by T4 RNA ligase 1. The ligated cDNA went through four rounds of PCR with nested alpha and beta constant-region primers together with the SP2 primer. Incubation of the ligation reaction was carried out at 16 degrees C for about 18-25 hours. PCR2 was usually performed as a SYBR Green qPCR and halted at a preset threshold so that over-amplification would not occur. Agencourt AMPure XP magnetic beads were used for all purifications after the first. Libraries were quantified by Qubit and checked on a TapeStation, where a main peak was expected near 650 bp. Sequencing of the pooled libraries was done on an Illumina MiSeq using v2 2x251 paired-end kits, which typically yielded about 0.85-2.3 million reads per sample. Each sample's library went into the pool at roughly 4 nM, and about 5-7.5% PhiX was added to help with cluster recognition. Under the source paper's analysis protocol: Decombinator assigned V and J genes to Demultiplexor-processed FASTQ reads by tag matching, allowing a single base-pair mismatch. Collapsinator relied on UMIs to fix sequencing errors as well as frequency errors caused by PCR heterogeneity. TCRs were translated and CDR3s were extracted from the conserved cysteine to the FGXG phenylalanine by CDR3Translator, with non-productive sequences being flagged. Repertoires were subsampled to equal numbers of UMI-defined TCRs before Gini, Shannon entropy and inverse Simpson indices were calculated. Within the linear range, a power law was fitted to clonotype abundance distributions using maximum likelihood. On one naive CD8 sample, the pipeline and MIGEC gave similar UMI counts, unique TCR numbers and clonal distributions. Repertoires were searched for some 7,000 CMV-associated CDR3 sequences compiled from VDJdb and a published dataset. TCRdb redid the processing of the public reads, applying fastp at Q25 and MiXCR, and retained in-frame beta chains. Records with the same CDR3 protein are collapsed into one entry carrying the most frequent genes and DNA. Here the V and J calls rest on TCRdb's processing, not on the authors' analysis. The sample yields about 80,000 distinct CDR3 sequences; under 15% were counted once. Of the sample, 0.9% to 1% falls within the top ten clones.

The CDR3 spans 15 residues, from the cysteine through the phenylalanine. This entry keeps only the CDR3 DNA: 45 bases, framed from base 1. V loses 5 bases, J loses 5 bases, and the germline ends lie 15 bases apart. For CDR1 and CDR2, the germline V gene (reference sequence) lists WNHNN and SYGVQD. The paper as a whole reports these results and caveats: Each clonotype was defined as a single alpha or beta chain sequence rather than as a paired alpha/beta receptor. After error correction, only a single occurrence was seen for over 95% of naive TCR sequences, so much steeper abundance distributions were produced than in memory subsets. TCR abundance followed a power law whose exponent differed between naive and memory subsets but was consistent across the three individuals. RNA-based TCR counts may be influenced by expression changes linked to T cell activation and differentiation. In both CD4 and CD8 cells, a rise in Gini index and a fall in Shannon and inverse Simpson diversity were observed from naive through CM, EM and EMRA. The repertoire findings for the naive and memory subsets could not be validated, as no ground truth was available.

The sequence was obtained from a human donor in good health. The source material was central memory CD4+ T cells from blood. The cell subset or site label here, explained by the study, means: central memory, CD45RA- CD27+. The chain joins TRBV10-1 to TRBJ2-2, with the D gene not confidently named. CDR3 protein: CASSSRIAATGELFF. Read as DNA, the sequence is TGCGCCAGCAGTTCCCGGATAGCCGCGACCGGGGAGCTGTTTTTT.